These T cell receptor beta chains were read from a single sample in a study of tumor-infiltrating lymphocytes in primary liver carcinoma. TCRdb redid the calling of the multiplex PCR reads with MiXCR, one entry per CDR3 protein. The top ten clones hold about 6% of a sample with 310,000 or so distinct CDR3 sequences, around 60% of them seen once. The sample consisted of peripheral blood. These receptors all stem from a man aged 35 to 55 with primary liver carcinoma and hepatitis B virus infection. Each CDR3 is given with its conserved first and last residue. The D gene is left open where the match is weak. Rows may omit the clone size; those that give it use once, few, many or a size class.

>.|TRBJ1-2|TRBV29-1|.
TGCAGCGTCGAATGGGGGGCCGGGGGAAATGATGGCTGCACCTTC
CSVEWGAGGNDGCTF
>.|TRBJ1-1|TRBV7-9|.
TGTGCCGGCAGCTTAGGCGGGAACACTGAAGCTTTCTTT
CAGSLGGNTEAFF
>medium-sized|TRBJ2-3|TRBV12-3/TRBV12-4|.
TGTGCCAGCAGTTCGGGACCAAGCACAGATACGCAGTATTTT
CASSSGPSTDTQYF
>.|TRBJ2-1|TRBV28|.
TGTGCCAGCTCGGAGTCAAATGAGCAGTTCTTC
CASSESNEQFF
>.|TRBJ2-6|TRBV10-3|.
TGCGCCATCAGTGATTCAGGGACCGGGGCCAACGCCCTGACTTTC
CAISDSGTGANALTF
>.|TRBJ2-7|TRBV11-2|.
TGTGCCAGCAGTTTAGATGGGGGGCAATACGATCAGTACTTC
CASSLDGGQYDQYF
>.|TRBJ2-3|TRBV11-2|.
TGTGCCAGCAGGGGCCACACTAGCACAGACACGCAGTATTTT
CASRGHTSTDTQYF
>.|TRBJ2-7|TRBV11-2|.
TGTGCCAGCAGCTTTGCCCGGATAGACTCCTACGACCTGTACTTC
CASSFARIDSYDLYF
>few|TRBJ2-5|TRBV6-5|.
TGTGCCAGCACTGACAGGTACCAAGAGACCCAGTACTTC
CASTDRYQETQYF
>few|TRBJ2-1|TRBV5-4|TRBD2
TGTGCCAGCAGCCCCAATCAACTAGCGGGAGGTGGGAATGAGCAGTTCTTC
CASSPNQLAGGGNEQFF
>once|TRBJ1-1|TRBV11-2|TRBD1
TGTGCCAGCAGCTTAGCCTACAGGGGGAAGGGAACCGTAGCTTTCTTT
CASSLAYRGKGTVAFF
>many|TRBJ2-3|TRBV14|.
TGTGCCAGCAGCCGAGGATACACAGATACGCAGTATTTT
CASSRGYTDTQYF
>few|TRBJ2-7|TRBV5-1|TRBD1
TGCGCCAGCAGCTTCGGACAGGGGGAGAGATCCTACGAGCAGTACTTC
CASSFGQGERSYEQYF
>.|TRBJ1-5|TRBV11-1|.
TGTGCCTGCAACTTCGGACAGAATCAGCCCCAGCATTTT
CACNFGQNQPQHF
>.|TRBJ2-3|TRBV11-2|.
TGCGCCAGCAGCTTATGGAGCGGGTACACAGATACGCAGTATTTT
CASSLWSGYTDTQYF
>.|TRBJ2-6|TRBV6-5|TRBD1
TGTGCCAGCACCGACAGGGGGTCCATCGGGGCCAACGTCCTGACTTTC
CASTDRGSIGANVLTF
>many|TRBJ1-1|TRBV6-5|.
TGTGCCAGCACCCCCAGGGCTTCGAACACTGAAGCTTTCTTT
CASTPRASNTEAFF
>.|TRBJ2-7|TRBV28|.
TGTGCCAGAAGTTCCGGGCCTCGTGCGCAGTACTTC
CARSSGPRAQYF
>.|TRBJ2-1|TRBV29-1|TRBD1
TGTAGCGTTGACCAACAGGGGATCGGCGAGCAGTTCTTC
CSVDQQGIGEQFF
>many|TRBJ1-2|TRBV29-1|.
TGCAGCGTTGAAGATCACCAGGGAGGGTTTAACTATGGCTACACCTTC
CSVEDHQGGFNYGYTF
>.|TRBJ2-5|TRBV5-5|TRBD2
TGTGCCAGCAGCTTGATGGCGCTAGCGGGAGGGCCCGGTGAGACCCAGTACTTC
CASSLMALAGGPGETQYF
>.|TRBJ2-1|TRBV6-2/TRBV6-3|.
TGTGCCAACAGTTCCAGGATCCGAGGGCGGCTCGGTGATGAGCACTTCTTC
CANSSRIRGRLGDEHFF
>.|TRBJ2-5|TRBV7-9|TRBD2
TGTGCCAGCAGCTTAGCCTTAGCGGGAGGGCTCCAAGAGACCCAGTACTTC
CASSLALAGGLQETQYF
>.|TRBJ2-7|TRBV12-3/TRBV12-4|TRBD2
TGTACCAGCAGTCTGGTTAGCGGGAGTTTCGTCGAGCAGTACTTC
CTSSLVSGSFVEQYF
>many|TRBJ2-1|TRBV11-2|.
TGTGCCAGCAGCTTAGGCGTGGGGGTTGAGCAGTTCTTC
CASSLGVGVEQFF
>.|TRBJ2-1|TRBV19|TRBD2
TGTGCCAGTAGTATGCTAGCGGGAGGGCTTAGCGATGAGCAGTTCTTC
CASSMLAGGLSDEQFF
>many|TRBJ2-3|TRBV6-6|TRBD2
TGTGCCAGCAGTCAAGACGGGACTAGGGATCTCGGTGCGCAGTATTTT
CASSQDGTRDLGAQYF
>.|TRBJ1-3|TRBV28|.
TGTGCCAGCAGTTTATTCAGGACACGAAACTCTGGAAACACCATATATTTT
CASSLFRTRNSGNTIYF
>.|TRBJ2-5|TRBV6-5|.
TGTGCCACAGGGTCTGGAGAGACCCAGTACTTC
CATGSGETQYF